The clone carrying this T cell receptor beta chain was seen a single time. Every subset had its genomic DNA shared out evenly among several immunoSEQ plates. TCRdb keeps only in-frame clones here, not all; method: immunoSEQ multiplex PCR. The table has 300,000 to 400,000 clones, more than 60% seen once; the top ten hold roughly 10%. V lost 7 bases, J lost 3 bases, and 12 bases lay in between. In germline, CDR1 is ENHRY, CDR2 SYGVKD. This CDR3 is 13 amino acids long. The data originate from a study of shared clonotypes between healthy human individuals. What was sequenced was memory CD4+ T cells sorted from blood. Subset defined: CD45RA-negative fraction. The chain couples TRBV10-3 to TRBJ1-2, with D possibly matching TRBD1 (5 bases). The TCR comes from a man aged 25 to 40 in good health. The CDR3 nucleotides read TGTGCCATCAATGCGGGGCTCCACTATGGCTACACCTTC. This sequence encodes CAINAGLHYGYTF.